This TCR beta chain was found in a study of beta chain features in type 1 diabetes. Study-wide background: There was similarity between patients and healthy donors in age, gender and cell yields. The number of sorted cells examined across all samples was approximately 110,000,000.

A sort by CD45RO/CCR7/CD25/CD127/CD95/CD27 yielded CD4+ naive, central memory, regulatory and stem cell-like memory cells. Sequenced material consisted of expressed TCRB transcripts (all of the isolated RNA was reverse transcribed). Produced via immunoSEQ multiplex PCR; TCRdb's table is partial and in-frame only. The table shows around 280,000 clones, with about 15% occurring only once. Findings and limits, study-wide: Moderate but significant shortening of TCRB CDR3s was recorded in all four CD4+ subsets from Type 1 diabetes patients. Insertions were fewer and deletions more numerous at VDJ junctions in type 1 diabetes patients.

This clone has more than one count but fewer than ten. What it recognizes is unknown. This CDR3 is 13 amino acids long. CDR1 is KGHSH, CDR2 LQKENI, per germline. Deletions cut 3 bases from V and 4 bases from J, with 7 bases between. The TCR originated in a man between 18 and 29 years old with type 1 diabetes. What was sequenced was naive CD4+ T cells from blood. The chain recombines TRBV18 with TRBJ1-5; D is unclear. This chain's CDR3 is CASSPAENQPQHF. Written as DNA, the CDR3 is TGTGCCAGCTCACCCGCGGAGAATCAGCCCCAGCATTTT.